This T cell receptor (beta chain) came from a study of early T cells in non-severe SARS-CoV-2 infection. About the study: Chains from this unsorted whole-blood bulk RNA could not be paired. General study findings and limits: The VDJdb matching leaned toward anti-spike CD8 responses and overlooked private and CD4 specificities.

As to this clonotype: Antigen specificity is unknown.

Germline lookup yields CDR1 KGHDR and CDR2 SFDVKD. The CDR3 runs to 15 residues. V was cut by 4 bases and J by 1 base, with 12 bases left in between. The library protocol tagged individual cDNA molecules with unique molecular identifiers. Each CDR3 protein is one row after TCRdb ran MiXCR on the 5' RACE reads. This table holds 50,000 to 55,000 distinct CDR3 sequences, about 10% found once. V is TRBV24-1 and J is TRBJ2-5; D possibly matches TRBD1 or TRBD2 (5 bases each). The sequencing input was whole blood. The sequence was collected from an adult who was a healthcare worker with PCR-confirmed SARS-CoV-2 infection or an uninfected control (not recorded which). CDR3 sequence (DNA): TGTGCCACCAGTGAAGGGACCGAAATCCAAGAGACCCAGTACTTC. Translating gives CATSEGTEIQETQYF.